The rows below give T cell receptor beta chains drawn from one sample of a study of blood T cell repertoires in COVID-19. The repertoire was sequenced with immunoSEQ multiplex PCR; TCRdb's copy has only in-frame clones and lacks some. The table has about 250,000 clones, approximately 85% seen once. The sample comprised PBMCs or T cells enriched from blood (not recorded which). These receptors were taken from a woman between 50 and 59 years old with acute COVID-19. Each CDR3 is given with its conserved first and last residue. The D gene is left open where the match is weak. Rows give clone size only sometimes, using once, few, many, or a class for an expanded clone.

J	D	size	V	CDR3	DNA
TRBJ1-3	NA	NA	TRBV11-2	CASSFRNTIYF	TGTGCCAGCAGCTTTAGAAACACCATATATTTT
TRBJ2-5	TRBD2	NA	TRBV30	CAWSLFLTSGGDGTSQETQYF	TGTGCCTGGAGTCTATTCCTGACTAGCGGAGGGGATGGCACCTCCCAAGAGACCCAGTACTTC
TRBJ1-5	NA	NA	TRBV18	CASSPRRDLPQHF	TGTGCCAGCTCACCGAGGAGGGATCTGCCCCAGCATTTT
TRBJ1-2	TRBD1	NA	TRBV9	CASSPQDRAGYGYTF	TGTGCCAGCAGCCCACAGGACAGGGCGGGCTATGGCTACACCTTC
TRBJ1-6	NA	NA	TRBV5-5	CASSLEDRNSPLHF	TGTGCCAGCAGCTTGGAAGACAGGAATTCACCCCTCCACTTT
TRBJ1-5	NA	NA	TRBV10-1	CASRRLNQPQHF	TGCGCCAGCAGGCGCCTTAATCAGCCCCAGCATTTT
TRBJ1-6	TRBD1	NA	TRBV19	CATLGTDNSPLHF	TGTGCCACTCTCGGGACAGATAATTCACCCCTCCACTTT
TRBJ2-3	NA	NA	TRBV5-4	CASTLGVGGTDTQYF	TGTGCCAGCACCCTAGGGGTCGGTGGCACAGATACGCAGTATTTT
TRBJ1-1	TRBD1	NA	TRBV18	CASSPGGAAGMNTEAFF	TGTGCCAGCTCCCCAGGGGGCGCGGCCGGTATGAACACTGAAGCTTTCTTT
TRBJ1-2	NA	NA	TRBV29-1	CSVEDRTPAAGTYGYTF	TGCAGCGTTGAAGATCGGACACCCGCGGCAGGTACCTATGGCTACACCTTC
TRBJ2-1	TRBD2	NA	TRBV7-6	CASSSGLGLAGSSEQFF	TGTGCCAGCAGCTCGGGGTTAGGACTAGCGGGGTCCAGTGAGCAGTTCTTC
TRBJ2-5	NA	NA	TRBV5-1	CASSLGQEETQYF	TGCGCCAGCAGCTTGGGTCAGGAAGAGACCCAGTACTTC
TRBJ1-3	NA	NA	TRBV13	CASSLSGDGNTIYF	TGTGCCAGCAGCTTATCAGGGGATGGAAACACCATATATTTT
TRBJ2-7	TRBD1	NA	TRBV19	CASSILAQGAYEQYF	TGTGCCAGTAGTATTCTTGCTCAGGGGGCTTACGAGCAGTACTTC
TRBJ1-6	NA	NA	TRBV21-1	CASSATTHRESPLHF	TGTGCCAGCAGCGCCACCACCCACCGGGAATCACCCCTCCACTTT
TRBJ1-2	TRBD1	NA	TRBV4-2	CASSQDDRTGPLRGGGYTF	TGTGCCAGCAGCCAAGACGACCGGACAGGGCCGCTTCGTGGGGGTGGCTACACCTTC
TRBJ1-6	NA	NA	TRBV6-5	CASSSDRNNNSPLHF	TGTGCCAGCAGTTCAGACAGAAACAATAATTCACCCCTCCACTTT
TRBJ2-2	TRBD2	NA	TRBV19	CASSIRAGRGTGELFF	TGTGCCAGTAGTATCAGGGCAGGGAGGGGCACCGGGGAGCTGTTTTTT
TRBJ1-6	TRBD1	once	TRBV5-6	CASSGGTVGSPLHF	TGTGCCAGCAGCGGCGGGACAGTCGGCTCACCCCTCCACTTT
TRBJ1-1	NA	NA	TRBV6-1	CASSEGWGGGTEAFF	TGTGCCAGCAGTGAAGGATGGGGAGGGGGCACTGAAGCTTTCTTT
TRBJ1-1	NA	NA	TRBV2	CASSESDRMNTEAFF	TGTGCCAGCAGTGAATCCGACAGGATGAACACTGAAGCTTTCTTT
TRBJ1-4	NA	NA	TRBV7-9	CASSLGAGVATNEKLFF	TGTGCCAGCAGCTTAGGGGCAGGGGTTGCAACTAATGAAAAACTGTTTTTT
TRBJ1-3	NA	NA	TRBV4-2	CASSLSPPSGSGNTIYF	TGTGCCAGCAGCCTTTCCCCTCCTTCAGGGTCCGGAAACACCATATATTTT
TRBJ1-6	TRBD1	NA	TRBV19	CASSIQGANSPLHF	TGTGCCAGTAGCATCCAGGGGGCCAATTCACCCCTCCACTTT
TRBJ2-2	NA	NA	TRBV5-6	CASSAIGANTGELFF	TGTGCCAGCAGTGCGATAGGAGCGAACACCGGGGAGCTGTTTTTT
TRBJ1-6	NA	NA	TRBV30	CAWMGTGGSALHF	TGTGCCTGGATGGGTACCGGGGGTTCGGCCCTCCACTTT
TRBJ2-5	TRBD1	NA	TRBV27	CASSHNRGLGETQYF	TGTGCCAGCAGTCACAACAGGGGGCTAGGAGAGACCCAGTACTTC
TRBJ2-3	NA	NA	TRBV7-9	CASRAGEMVGDTQYF	TGTGCCAGCAGGGCAGGGGAGATGGTAGGAGATACGCAGTATTTT
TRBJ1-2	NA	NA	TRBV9	CASSARGRSGYTF	TGTGCCAGCAGCGCGCGAGGGAGATCTGGCTACACCTTC
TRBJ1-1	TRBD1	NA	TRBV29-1	CSVPDRGKAFF	TGCAGCGTTCCTGACAGGGGGAAAGCTTTCTTT
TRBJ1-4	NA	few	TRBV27	CASTYRVGYEKLFF	TGTGCCAGCACTTACAGGGTGGGTTATGAAAAACTGTTTTTT
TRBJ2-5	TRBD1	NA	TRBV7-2	CASSLGGQGAQYF	TGTGCCAGCAGCTTGGGCGGGCAGGGGGCCCAGTACTTC
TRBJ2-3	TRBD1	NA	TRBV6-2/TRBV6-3	CASSYLTGKTDTQYF	TGTGCCAGCAGTTACTTGACAGGGAAAACAGATACGCAGTATTTT